This T cell receptor (beta chain) was sequenced for a study of blood T cell repertoires in COVID-19. Whole-study context: PBMCs, B-cell-depleted T cells, or T cells were the source of the cDNA or gDNA that made up the material.

The length of the CDR3 is 14 residues. Germline-derived CDR1 and CDR2 are MNHEY and SMNVEV (reference sequence). V lost 2 bases, J lost 7 bases, and 4 bases stayed unmatched. As processed by the authors: Counts of nucleated cells, estimated from reference gene primer amplification, were obtained. Some clones are missing from TCRdb's copy, which holds only in-frame ones; the method was immunoSEQ multiplex PCR. The V and J calls and clone size come from that table; D and trimming were worked out from the DNA. The sample carries about 140,000 clones, roughly 80% recorded once. The TCR sequence derives from a woman of 80 years or more with acute or convalescent COVID-19. Material for sequencing was peripheral blood. The chain joins TRBV27 to TRBJ2-5; 10 bases match TRBD2. The chain's CDR3 is CASSLKREGGTQYF. The CDR3 DNA reads TGTGCCAGCAGTTTAAAGCGGGAGGGGGGGACCCAGTACTTC.